The 6 T cell receptor beta chains in this list originate from one sample, sequenced in a study of shared clonotypes between healthy human individuals (dated by TCRdb to 2018 to 2021). Libraries were built with the immunoSEQ multiplex PCR assay. Drawn from immuneACCESS, this table holds only the in-frame rearrangements with V and J called that TCRdb kept. Clones are partly lost; checked studies trace under half to an unresolved V gene and leave the rest unexplained. This sample gives roughly 1.4 million clones in total; about 98.5% of them show up just once. Around 0.33% of the sample comes from the top ten. Input material: naive CD4+ T cells sorted from blood. Interpreted using the paper, the cell subset or site label stands for: CD45RA+ positively selected. The receptors here all came from a man in his thirties or forties in good health.

The CDR3 reads CASSWNQGPGNTIYF. CDR3 in DNA: TGTGCCAGCAGCTGGAACCAAGGACCTGGAAACACCATATATTTT. This chain links TRBV7-2 with TRBJ1-3; no firm D call. Germline V gene lookup returns CDR1 SGHTA and CDR2 FQGNSA. This CDR3 contains 15 residues. V was trimmed by 4 bases and J by 2 bases, leaving 12 bases between them. The entire variable domain, with the rest obtained from reference TRBV7-2 and TRBJ1-3, is as follows: GAGVSQSPSNKVTEKGKDVELRCDPISGHTALYWYRQSLGQGLEFLIYFQGNSAPDKSGLPSDRFSAERTGGSVSTLTIQRTQQEDSAVYLCASSWNQGPGNTIYFGEGSWLTVV.

The chain recombines TRBV7-2 with TRBJ2-7; 7 bases line up with TRBD2. In germline, CDR1 is SGHTA, CDR2 FQGNSA. The CDR3 sequence is 15 residues long. Germline trimming cut 5 bases from V and 1 base from J; bases unmatched to any gene: 8. CDR3 amino acids: CASSTVGGSSYEQYF. DNA for the CDR3: TGTGCCAGCAGCACAGTAGGCGGGAGTTCCTACGAGCAGTACTTC.

This clone has a single count. CDR3 sequence: CASSVRGQTNTGELFF. CDR3 DNA sequence: TGTGCCAGCAGCGTAAGAGGACAGACAAACACCGGGGAGCTGTTTTTT. The chain employs TRBV9 and TRBJ2-2, with D tentatively TRBD1 (6 bases). Trimming removed 1 base from V and 2 bases from J, with 12 bases in between. The CDR3 contains 16 residues. CDR1 is SGDLS and CDR2 is YYNGEE in the germline V gene.

This clone was recorded once. The chain's CDR3 is CASSGLPRSYEQYF. The CDR3 nucleotides read TGTGCCAGCAGTGGACTGCCCCGCTCCTACGAGCAGTACTTC. The chain joins TRBV6-1 to TRBJ2-7, with D uncertain. Trimming left V 4 bases short and J 0 bases short, with 10 bases between. The length of the CDR3 is 14 residues. Germline CDR1 and CDR2: MNHNS and SASEGT.

A single count supports this clone. V gene TRBV27 combines with J gene TRBJ2-3; D gene uncertain. Germline assignment: CDR1 MNHEY and CDR2 SMNVEV (reference sequence). V shed 5 bases and J shed 2 bases, with 8 bases lying between them. This CDR3 contains 13 residues. This chain's CDR3 is CASSRLNTDTQYF. The DNA of the CDR3 is TGTGCCAGCAGTCGACTGAACACAGATACGCAGTATTTT.

This chain uses TRBV18 with TRBJ2-1; perhaps D is TRBD1 or TRBD2 (5 bases each). The length of the CDR3 is 13 residues. The germline gives CDR1 KGHSH, CDR2 LQKENI. With 6 bases removed from V and 6 bases from J, the gap between germline ends came to 12 bases. The DNA for the CDR3 is TGTGCCAGCTCCAGGGACCACCTCAATGAGCAGTTCTTC. Translating gives CASSRDHLNEQFF.